This T cell receptor beta chain was captured in a study of blood T cells in healthy people across ages. From germline, CDR1 is SGHAT and CDR2 FQNNGV. The length of the CDR3 is 15 residues. The trim removed 0 bases at V and 2 bases at J, leaving 2 bases unmatched. With a J-beta primer mix and a sample-barcoded 5' primer, a second PCR ran about 6 to 11 cycles. TCRdb passed the 5' RACE reads through MiXCR, listing each CDR3 protein once. Among about 1.1 million distinct CDR3 sequences listed, around two fifths were seen once. The sample was blood. This rearrangement joins TRBV11-2 to TRBJ2-3; 7 nucleotides line up with TRBD2. The TCR originated in a man between 18 and 29 years old in good health. The CDR3 protein is CASSLEGTNTDTQYF. The CDR3 bases are TGTGCCAGCAGCTTAGAGGGGACTAACACAGATACGCAGTATTTT.